These 29 T cell receptor beta chains came from one sample sequenced in a study of cytomegalovirus exposure and HLA in healthy donors. Primers for the PCR totalled 60 Vbeta and 13 Jbeta. Libraries were prepared by immunoSEQ multiplex PCR; TCRdb keeps only in-frame clonotypes and omits some of them. Among a few hundred thousand clones listed, about 93% were seen once. The specimen was PBMCs. These receptors were taken from a girl aged 2-10 years in good health and CMV-seronegative.

The chain links TRBV7-2 to TRBJ2-3; the match to TRBD2 covers 8 bases. Germline CDR1 is SGHTA and CDR2 is FQGNSA. V was pared by 5 bases and J by 2 bases, with 9 bases of the junction left unmatched. CDR3 size: 16 residues. CDR3 nucleotides: TGTGCCAGCAGCCAATTGGGACTAGTGGCCACAGATACGCAGTATTTT. It codes for CASSQLGLVATDTQYF.

This clone has just a few counts. The chain employs TRBV5-1 and TRBJ2-2, with TRBD1 matching 8 bases. Trimming removed 1 base from V and 5 bases from J; junction bases left unmatched: 10. The CDR3 contains 17 residues. Per germline, CDR1 SGHRS and CDR2 YFSETQ. CDR3 coding DNA: TGCGCCAGCAGCTTGAAGCATAAGGACAGGGTAACCGGGGAGCTGTTTTTT. Translating gives CASSLKHKDRVTGELFF.

The chain couples TRBV11-2 to TRBJ2-5, with 8 bases lining up with TRBD1. Looked up from germline, CDR1 is SGHAT and CDR2 is FQNNGV. The V and J ends lost 5 bases and 2 bases, in that order; junction bases with no gene match: 7. This CDR3 is built from 15 residues. The CDR3 coding sequence is TGTGCCAGCAGCCTAAGCCAGGGGGCTCAAGAGACCCAGTACTTC. It specifies CASSLSQGAQETQYF. Combining the CDR3 with reference TRBV11-2 and TRBJ2-5 gives the whole variable domain EAGVAQSPRYKIIEKRQSVAFWCNPISGHATLYWYQQILGQGPKLLIQFQNNGVVDDSQLPKDRFSAERLKGVDSTLKIQPAKLEDSAVYLCASSLSQGAQETQYFGPGTRLLVL.

CDR3 nucleotides: TGCGCCAGCAGCTTGACAAGCTATGGCTACACCTTC. Translated: CASSLTSYGYTF. This chain joins TRBV10-2 and TRBJ1-2; no definite D call. CDR1 is WSHSY and CDR2 is SAAADI in the germline V gene. This CDR3 is built from 12 residues. The germline V and J ends were trimmed by 6 bases and 4 bases, with 9 bases remaining between them.

The chain combines TRBV5-6 with TRBJ2-7; weak D call: TRBD2 (6 bases). Between the trimmed V and J ends, which lost 5 bases and 3 bases, there was a span of 15 bases. The CDR3 length is 14 residues. The germline gives CDR1 SGHDT, CDR2 YYEEEE. CDR3 in DNA: TGTGCCAGCAGTTCTGGGACTCCAAGCTACGAGCAGTACTTC. Protein sequence: CASSSGTPSYEQYF.

The chain combines TRBV28 with TRBJ1-6; 7 bases align to TRBD1. The CDR3 runs 13 residues. The germline V gene has CDR1 MDHEN and CDR2 SYDVKM. The V segment lost 3 bases and the J segment 10 bases; nucleotides outside the gene matches: 3. The CDR3 loop reads CASSFRGYSPLHF. CDR3 DNA sequence: TGTGCCAGCAGTTTCAGGGGGTACTCACCCCTCCACTTT.

The genes are TRBV19 and TRBJ2-7; a weak D match, TRBD1 (6 bases). CDR1 LNHDA and CDR2 SQIVND come from the germline V gene (reference sequence). The CDR3 contains 13 residues. Trimming cost V 5 bases and J 3 bases, with 11 bases left between them. This chain's CDR3 is CASSSGANYEQYF. The CDR3 DNA reads as TGTGCCAGTAGTTCAGGGGCCAACTACGAGCAGTACTTC.

This clone was picked up one time. The chain couples TRBV6-6 to TRBJ1-6; 10 nucleotides match TRBD1. CDR1 is MNHNY, CDR2 SVGAGI, per germline (reference sequence). The V and J ends lost 6 bases and 8 bases, in that order; junction bases with no gene match: 7. This CDR3 comprises 15 residues. CDR3 amino acids: CASRRTGTGDSPLHF. The CDR3 coding sequence is TGTGCCAGCAGACGCACCGGGACAGGGGATTCACCCCTCCACTTT.

The chain carries TRBV5-4 and TRBJ1-1; the D gene is possibly TRBD1 (6 bases). The CDR3 has 16 residues. The V gene lost 4 bases and the J gene lost 0 bases, with 16 bases spanning the gap. CDR1 and CDR2 from the germline V gene are SGHNT and YYREEE (reference sequence). CDR3 bases: TGTGCCAGCAGCCCAGGGGTAGGGGGATTGAACACTGAAGCTTTCTTT. This translates into CASSPGVGGLNTEAFF.

Written as DNA, the CDR3 is TGTGCCAGCTCACTCCCGGGGACAGCCCTTAACTATGGCTACACCTTC. Translated: CASSLPGTALNYGYTF. The chain has TRBV18 and TRBJ1-2; the match to TRBD1 covers 7 bases. In germline, CDR1 is KGHSH, CDR2 LQKENI. The CDR3 sequence is 16 residues long. After removal of 4 bases from V and 1 base from J, the junction contained 9 bases not matched to a gene. Full variable domain (missing parts from reference TRBV18 and TRBJ1-2): NAGVMQNPRHLVRRRGQEARLRCSPMKGHSHVYWYRQLPEEGLKFMVYLQKENIIDESGMPKERFSAEFPKEGPSILRIQQVVRGDSAAYFCASSLPGTALNYGYTFGSGTRLTVV.

The table lists this clone with a count of one. CDR3 coding DNA: TGTGCCAGCAGCTTGAGGCAGGGTAGCAATCAGCCCCAGCATTTT. This gives the protein CASSLRQGSNQPQHF. The V call is TRBV11-2, the J call TRBJ1-5; perhaps TRBD1 as D (5 bases). The CDR3 length is 15 residues. Per germline, CDR1 SGHAT and CDR2 FQNNGV. V was shortened by 3 bases and J by 0 bases, with 9 bases between the two germline ends.

In nucleotides, the CDR3 is TGTGCCAGCAGCTGGGACAGGGCGGGTGAAAAACTGTTTTTT. Translated: CASSWDRAGEKLFF. V gene TRBV5-4 combines with J gene TRBJ1-4, with 9 bases lining up with TRBD1. Germline V gives CDR1 SGHNT, CDR2 YYREEE (reference sequence). The CDR3 covers 14 residues. Trimming at V came to 3 bases and at J to 7 bases, leaving 4 bases not matched to a gene.

Comment on this clone: A junction end diverges from the germline sequence, so it may reflect a read error. V gene TRBV2 combines with J gene TRBJ2-4; D is possibly TRBD2 (5 bases). Germline V gene sequence: CDR1 SNHLY, CDR2 FYNNEI. The CDR3 loop spans 15 amino acids. The CDR3 bases are TGTGCCAGCAGTGAAGCGCTGACGGTCGACCGGCGGAGGTGTTTC. Translated: CASSEALTVDRRRCF. Combining the CDR3 with reference TRBV2 and TRBJ2-4 gives the whole variable domain EPEVTQTPSHQVTQMGQEVILRCVPISNHLYFYWYRQILGQKVEFLVSFYNNEISEKSEIFDDQFSVERPDGSNFTLKIRSTKLEDSAMYFCASSEALTVDRRRCFGAGTRLSVL.

The chain combines TRBV29-1 with TRBJ2-7, with 10 bases fitting TRBD2. Germline-derived CDR1 and CDR2 are SQVTM and ANQGSEA. The V and J ends lost 4 bases and 5 bases, in that order; junction bases with no gene match: 8. The CDR3 runs 14 residues. CDR3 sequence (DNA): TGCAGCGTTGGGAAACGGCTAGCGGGAGACGAGCAGTACTTC. Its translation: CSVGKRLAGDEQYF.

V gene TRBV5-1 combines with J gene TRBJ2-7; 11 bases agree with TRBD2. From germline, CDR1 is SGHRS and CDR2 YFSETQ. J lost 2 bases, V lost 4 bases, and 2 bases had no gene match. This CDR3 has 14 residues. Here the CDR3 reads CASSVAGGAYEQYF. The DNA of the CDR3 is TGCGCCAGCAGCGTAGCGGGAGGGGCCTACGAGCAGTACTTC.

The chain couples TRBV7-2 to TRBJ1-5, with 11 bases identical to TRBD1. The CDR3 spans 15 residues. Trimming removed 5 bases from V and 6 bases from J; junction bases left unmatched: 6. Germline CDR1 reads SGHTA; CDR2 reads FQGNSA. The CDR3 DNA reads as TGTGCCAGCAGCCCTTGGACAGGGGGCAGTCAGCCCCAGCATTTT. Translation: CASSPWTGGSQPQHF.

This clone has just one count. The chain carries TRBV19 and TRBJ1-4; no definite D call. The CDR3 runs to 14 residues. The V gene lost 6 bases and the J gene lost 8 bases, with 16 bases spanning the gap. In germline, CDR1 is LNHDA, CDR2 SQIVND (reference sequence). The CDR3 region is CASRTSGRWEKLFF. As DNA, the CDR3 is TGTGCCAGTAGGACTTCCGGGAGGTGGGAAAAACTGTTTTTT.

The genes are TRBV19 and TRBJ1-5; 7 bases are a match to TRBD1. Germline V gives CDR1 LNHDA, CDR2 SQIVND (reference sequence). The CDR3 is 16 amino acids. The V segment lost 5 bases and the J segment 5 bases; nucleotides outside the gene matches: 12. The CDR3 loop reads CASSFRQGLRYQPQHF. For the CDR3, the DNA is TGTGCCAGTAGTTTTCGACAGGGCCTTAGATATCAGCCCCAGCATTTT.

This chain links TRBV13 with TRBJ2-2; D is ambiguous. Germline values: CDR1 PRHDT, CDR2 FYEKMQ (reference sequence). The germline V and J ends were trimmed by 3 bases and 4 bases, with 3 bases remaining between them. This CDR3 spans 12 amino acids. The CDR3 sequence: CASSFSTGELFF. As DNA, the CDR3 is TGTGCCAGCAGCTTCTCCACCGGGGAGCTGTTTTTT.

The chain links TRBV5-1 to TRBJ2-1; a weak D match, TRBD2 (5 bases). CDR3 size: 19 residues. In germline, CDR1 is SGHRS, CDR2 YFSETQ. The V and J ends lost 6 bases and 0 bases respectively, with 25 bases between them. This CDR3 reads CASTHMPLSEPSSYNEQFF. The CDR3 bases are TGCGCCAGCACGCACATGCCCCTTAGCGAGCCGAGCTCCTACAATGAGCAGTTCTTC.

V and J are TRBV27 and TRBJ2-7; 7 nucleotides line up with TRBD1. The V gene end was trimmed by 2 bases and the J gene end by 3 bases; junction bases not matched to a gene: 7. The CDR3 has 15 residues. Per the germline V gene, CDR1 is MNHEY and CDR2 is SMNVEV (reference sequence). As DNA, the CDR3 is TGTGCCAGCAGTTTAAGACAGGGCGTTGTCTACGAGCAGTACTTC. Protein product: CASSLRQGVVYEQYF.

This clone was observed a single time. The rearrangement links TRBV6-1 to TRBJ2-7; D gene ambiguous. The V end was cut by 4 bases, the J end by 2 bases, with 12 bases between. The germline CDR1 and CDR2 sequences are MNHNS and SASEGT. The CDR3 length is 14 residues. The CDR3 sequence is CASSVRHLAYEQYF. The CDR3 nucleotides are TGTGCCAGCAGTGTAAGACACCTTGCCTACGAGCAGTACTTC.

The chain links TRBV5-1 to TRBJ2-1, with 10 bases fitting TRBD1. Trimming took 0 bases from V and 6 from J; bases not matched to a gene: 6. CDR1 and CDR2 (germline): SGHRS, YFSETQ. This CDR3 is built from 16 residues. The CDR3 protein is CASSLAGQGGGNEQFF. The DNA of the CDR3 is TGCGCCAGCAGCTTGGCCGGACAGGGGGGGGGCAATGAGCAGTTCTTC. The full variable domain, with the rest looked up from reference TRBV5-1 and TRBJ2-1, is KAGVTQTPRYLIKTRGQQVTLSCSPISGHRSVSWYQQTPGQGLQFLFEYFSETQRNKGNFPGRFSGRQFSNSRSEMNVSTLELGDSALYLCASSLAGQGGGNEQFFGPGTRLTVL.

This chain uses TRBV12-5 with TRBJ2-3; D is uncertain. Germline CDR1 and CDR2: LGHNT and FRNRAP. The CDR3 is made up of 13 amino acids. The V end lost 2 bases, the J end lost 6 bases, and 9 bases lay between the germline ends. The CDR3 coding sequence is TGTGCTAGTGGTTTGAGAGGTCCCGATACGCAGTATTTT. It translates to CASGLRGPDTQYF.

This chain links TRBV19 with TRBJ1-2; D remains unclear. Germline assignment: CDR1 LNHDA and CDR2 SQIVND (reference sequence). This CDR3 is built from 15 residues. The V end lost 0 bases, the J end lost 1 base, and 9 bases lay between the germline ends. The DNA for the CDR3 is TGTGCCAGTAGTATAGATAACAGCGGTAACTATGGCTACACCTTC. Translation gives CASSIDNSGNYGYTF.

J is TRBJ2-7 and V is TRBV19, with D tentatively TRBD1 (6 bases). This CDR3 is built from 12 residues. V was trimmed by 7 bases and J by 2 bases, leaving 9 bases between them. CDR1 and CDR2 (germline): LNHDA, SQIVND (reference sequence). Written as DNA, the CDR3 is TGTGCCAGTAAGGGGGACCCCTACGAGCAGTACTTC. Amino acid sequence: CASKGDPYEQYF. Full variable domain (missing parts from reference TRBV19 and TRBJ2-7): DGGITQSPKYLFRKEGQNVTLSCEQNLNHDAMYWYRQDPGQGLRLIYYSQIVNDFQKGDIAEGYSVSREKKESFPLTVTSAQKNPTAFYLCASKGDPYEQYFGPGTRLTVT.

The chain is built from TRBV7-3 and TRBJ2-3, with 11 bases aligning to TRBD2. Germline CDR1 SGHTA, CDR2 FQGTGA. The CDR3 runs to 16 residues. Trimming cost V 5 bases and J 2 bases; bases outside gene matches: 6. CDR3 sequence reads: CASSPGTSGFTDTQYF. As DNA, the CDR3 is TGTGCCAGCAGCCCTGGGACTAGCGGATTCACAGATACGCAGTATTTT.

The table lists this clone with a count of one. J is TRBJ2-1 and V is TRBV18; 9 bases agree with TRBD2. The V segment lost 4 bases and the J segment 5 bases; nucleotides outside the gene matches: 9. CDR1 and CDR2 from the germline V gene are KGHSH and LQKENI. The CDR3 totals 16 residues. The CDR3 loop reads CASSLRTSVDHNEQFF. The CDR3 DNA reads TGTGCCAGCTCACTCCGGACTAGCGTCGACCACAATGAGCAGTTCTTC. Full variable domain (missing parts from reference TRBV18 and TRBJ2-1): NAGVMQNPRHLVRRRGQEARLRCSPMKGHSHVYWYRQLPEEGLKFMVYLQKENIIDESGMPKERFSAEFPKEGPSILRIQQVVRGDSAAYFCASSLRTSVDHNEQFFGPGTRLTVL.

The rearrangement links TRBV9 to TRBJ2-5; 9 bases agree with TRBD1. Germline loops: CDR1 SGDLS, CDR2 YYNGEE. V was pared by 2 bases and J by 3 bases, with 14 bases of the junction left unmatched. The CDR3 has 18 amino acids. The CDR3 region has the DNA TGTGCCAGCAGCGTTGCCCCGGGACAGGGTTTGGCAAAAGAGACCCAGTACTTC. This encodes CASSVAPGQGLAKETQYF.